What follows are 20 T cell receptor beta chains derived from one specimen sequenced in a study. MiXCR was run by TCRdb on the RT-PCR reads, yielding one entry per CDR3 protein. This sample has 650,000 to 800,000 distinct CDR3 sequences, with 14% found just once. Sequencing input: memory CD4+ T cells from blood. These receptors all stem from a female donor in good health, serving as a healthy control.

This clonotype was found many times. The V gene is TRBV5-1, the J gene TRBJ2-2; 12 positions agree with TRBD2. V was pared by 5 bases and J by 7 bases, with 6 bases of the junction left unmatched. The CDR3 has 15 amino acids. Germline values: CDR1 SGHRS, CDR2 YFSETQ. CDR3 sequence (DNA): TGCGCCAGCAGTCCGAAACTAGCGGGAGGCGGGGAGCTGTTTTTT. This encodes CASSPKLAGGGELFF.

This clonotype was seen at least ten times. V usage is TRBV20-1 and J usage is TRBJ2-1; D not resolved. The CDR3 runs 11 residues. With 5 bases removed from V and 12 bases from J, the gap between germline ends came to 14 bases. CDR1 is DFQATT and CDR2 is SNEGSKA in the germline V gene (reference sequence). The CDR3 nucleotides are TGCAGTGCTCCAGACCAAGGACGGCAGTTCTTC. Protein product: CSAPDQGRQFF.

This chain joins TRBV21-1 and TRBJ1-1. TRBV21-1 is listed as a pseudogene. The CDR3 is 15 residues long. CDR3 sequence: CASTPGRGVKCEAFF. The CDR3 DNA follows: TGTGCCAGCACACCAGGGAGGGGGGTCAAGTGTGAAGCTTTCTTT.

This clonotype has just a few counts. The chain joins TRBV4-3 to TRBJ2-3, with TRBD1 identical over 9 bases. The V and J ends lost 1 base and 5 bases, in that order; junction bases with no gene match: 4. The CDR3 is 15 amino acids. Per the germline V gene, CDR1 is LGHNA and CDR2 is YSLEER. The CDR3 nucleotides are TGCGCCAGCAGCCAAGGGGGACAGGGAAGAGATACGCAGTATTTT. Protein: CASSQGGQGRDTQYF.

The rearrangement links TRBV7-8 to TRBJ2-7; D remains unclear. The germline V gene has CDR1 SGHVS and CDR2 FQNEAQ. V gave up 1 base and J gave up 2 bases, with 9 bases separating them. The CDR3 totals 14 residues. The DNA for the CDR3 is TGTGCCAGCAGCTTAGAATCCGCGACCTACGAGCAGTACTTC. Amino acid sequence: CASSLESATYEQYF.

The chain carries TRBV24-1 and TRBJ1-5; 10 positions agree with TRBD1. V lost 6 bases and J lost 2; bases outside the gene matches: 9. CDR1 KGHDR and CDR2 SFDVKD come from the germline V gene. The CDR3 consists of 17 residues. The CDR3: CATSTRDRGEGNQPQHF. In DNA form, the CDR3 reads TGTGCCACCAGTACCCGGGACAGGGGAGAGGGCAATCAGCCCCAGCATTTT.

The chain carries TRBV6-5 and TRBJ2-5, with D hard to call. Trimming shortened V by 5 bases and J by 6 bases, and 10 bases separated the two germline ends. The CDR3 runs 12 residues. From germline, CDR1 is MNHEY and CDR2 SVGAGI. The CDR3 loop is CASSNPAKTQYF. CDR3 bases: TGTGCCAGCAGTAACCCCGCGAAGACCCAGTACTTC.

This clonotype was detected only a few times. The CDR3 DNA reads TGCGCCAGCAGCTTGAACCCGGGAGCCGATTCTGGAAACACCATATATTTT. This sequence encodes CASSLNPGADSGNTIYF. The rearrangement joins TRBV5-1 to TRBJ1-3; D is uncertain. The V gene lost 1 base and the J gene lost 1 base, with 15 bases spanning the gap. The germline V gene has CDR1 SGHRS and CDR2 YFSETQ. The CDR3 covers 17 residues.

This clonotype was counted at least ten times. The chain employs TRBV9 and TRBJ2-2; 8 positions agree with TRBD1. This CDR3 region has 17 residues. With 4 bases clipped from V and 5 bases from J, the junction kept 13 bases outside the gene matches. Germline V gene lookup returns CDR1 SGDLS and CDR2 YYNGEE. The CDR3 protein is CASSSGTGGSETGELFF. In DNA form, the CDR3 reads TGTGCCAGCAGCTCCGGGACAGGCGGTAGCGAGACCGGGGAGCTGTTTTTT. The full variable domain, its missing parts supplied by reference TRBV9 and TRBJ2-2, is DSGVTQTPKHLITATGQRVTLRCSPRSGDLSVYWYQQSLDQGLQFLIQYYNGEERAKGNILERFSAQQFPDLHSELNLSSLELGDSALYFCASSSGTGGSETGELFFGEGSRLTVL.

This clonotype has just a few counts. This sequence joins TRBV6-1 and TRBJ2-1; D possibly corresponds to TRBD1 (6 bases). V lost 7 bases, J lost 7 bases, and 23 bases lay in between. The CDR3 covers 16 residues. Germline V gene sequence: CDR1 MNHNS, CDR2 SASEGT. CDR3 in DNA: TGTGCCAGCAACCTACCCGGGACACTGGTAGGTAATGAGCAGTTCTTC. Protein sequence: CASNLPGTLVGNEQFF.

CDR3 sequence reads: CASSRSDYLKDEQFF. CDR3 nucleotides: TGTGCCAGCAGTAGATCGGACTACCTTAAGGATGAGCAGTTCTTC. The J gene is TRBJ2-1, the V gene TRBV12-3 or TRBV12-4; maybe TRBD2 (6 bases). V lost 5 bases, J lost 8 bases, and 19 bases lay in between. This CDR3 contains 15 residues.

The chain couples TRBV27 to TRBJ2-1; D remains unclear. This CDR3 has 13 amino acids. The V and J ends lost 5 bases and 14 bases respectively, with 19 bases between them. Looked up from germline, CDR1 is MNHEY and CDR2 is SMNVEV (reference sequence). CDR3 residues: CASSLWGPASEFF. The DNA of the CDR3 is TGTGCCAGCAGTCTATGGGGTCCGGCCTCAGAGTTCTTC.

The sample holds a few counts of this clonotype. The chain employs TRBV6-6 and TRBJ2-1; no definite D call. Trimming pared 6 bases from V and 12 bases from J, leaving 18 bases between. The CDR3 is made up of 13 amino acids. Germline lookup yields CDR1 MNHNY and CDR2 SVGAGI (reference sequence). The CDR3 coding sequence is TGTGCCAGCAGAAATCCCGAGAGTCTGGGGCAGTTCTTC. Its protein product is CASRNPESLGQFF.

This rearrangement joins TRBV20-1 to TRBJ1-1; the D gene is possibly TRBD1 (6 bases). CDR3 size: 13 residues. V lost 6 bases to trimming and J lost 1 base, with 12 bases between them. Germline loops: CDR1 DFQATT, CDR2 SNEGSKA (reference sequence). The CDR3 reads CSARDTTNTEAFF. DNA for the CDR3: TGCAGTGCCCGGGACACTACGAACACTGAAGCTTTCTTT.

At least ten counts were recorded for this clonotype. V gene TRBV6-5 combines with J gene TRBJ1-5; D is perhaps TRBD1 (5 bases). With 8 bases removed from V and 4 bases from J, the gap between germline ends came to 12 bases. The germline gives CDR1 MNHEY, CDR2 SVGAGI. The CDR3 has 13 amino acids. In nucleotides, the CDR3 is TGTGCCAGCTCCGGGGGGGAAAATCAGCCCCAGCATTTT. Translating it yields CASSGGENQPQHF.

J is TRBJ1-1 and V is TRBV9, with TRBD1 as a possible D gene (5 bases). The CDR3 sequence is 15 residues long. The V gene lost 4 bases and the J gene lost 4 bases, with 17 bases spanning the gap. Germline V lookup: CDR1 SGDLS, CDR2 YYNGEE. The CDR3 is CASSREGVGSTEAFF. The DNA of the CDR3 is TGTGCCAGCAGCCGAGAAGGGGTGGGGAGCACTGAAGCTTTCTTT. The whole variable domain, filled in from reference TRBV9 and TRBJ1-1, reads DSGVTQTPKHLITATGQRVTLRCSPRSGDLSVYWYQQSLDQGLQFLIQYYNGEERAKGNILERFSAQQFPDLHSELNLSSLELGDSALYFCASSREGVGSTEAFFGQGTRLTVV.

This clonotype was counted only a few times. In nucleotides, the CDR3 is TGTGCCAGCAGCTTGGGGGAGCCCAGGACAGGGGTTGTAACAGATACGCAGTATTTT. This translates into CASSLGEPRTGVVTDTQYF. V and J are TRBV5-6 and TRBJ2-3; the match to TRBD1 covers 9 bases. The CDR3 has 19 amino acids. V gave up 0 bases and J gave up 3 bases; unmatched junction bases: 14. CDR1 is SGHDT and CDR2 is YYEEEE in the germline V gene.

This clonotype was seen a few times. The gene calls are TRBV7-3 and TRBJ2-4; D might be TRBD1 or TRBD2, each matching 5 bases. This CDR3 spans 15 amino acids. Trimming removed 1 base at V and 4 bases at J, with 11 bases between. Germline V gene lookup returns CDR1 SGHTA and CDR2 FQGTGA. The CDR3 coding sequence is TGTGCCAGCAGCTTAAAAGGGACGGGGAAAAACATTCAGTACTTC. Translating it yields CASSLKGTGKNIQYF.

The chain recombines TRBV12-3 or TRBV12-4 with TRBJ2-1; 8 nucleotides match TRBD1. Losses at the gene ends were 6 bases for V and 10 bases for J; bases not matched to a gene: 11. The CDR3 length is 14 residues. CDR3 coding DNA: TGTGCCAGCAGCAGGACAGGGTGGCGGTGGGAGCAGTTCTTC. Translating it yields CASSRTGWRWEQFF.

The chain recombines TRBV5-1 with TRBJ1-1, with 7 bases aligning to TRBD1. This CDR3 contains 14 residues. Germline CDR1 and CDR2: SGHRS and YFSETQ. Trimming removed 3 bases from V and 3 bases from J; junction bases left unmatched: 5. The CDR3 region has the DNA TGCGCCAGCAGCTCGGACAGGTTAGACACTGAAGCTTTCTTT. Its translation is CASSSDRLDTEAFF.